A selection of T cell receptor beta chains follows, all from one sample in a study of regulatory and conventional T cells in RAG deficiency. The protocol was immunoSEQ multiplex PCR, while the TCRdb copy is restricted to in-frame clones and leaves out a portion. The table has 25,000 to 35,000 clones, 70% to 90% seen once; the top ten hold about 4.9%. The sample also formed part of further work on regulatory T cells.

Sequencing input: CD8+ T cells sorted from blood. These receptors were taken from a human donor in good health. Both conserved end residues are part of each CDR3. D genes are given only for firm matches. A row's size may be missing; if present it is once, few, many or a size class.

CDR3 length	clone size	V gene	J gene	D gene	CDR3 protein	CDR3 DNA
13	.	TRBV19	TRBJ1-6	.	CATGRDGDSPLHF	TGTGCCACCGGGCGGGACGGCGATTCACCCCTCCACTTT
13	.	TRBV19	TRBJ1-1	.	CASTPGGRTEAFF	TGTGCCAGTACCCCAGGCGGGAGAACTGAAGCTTTCTTT
14	.	TRBV6-1	TRBJ1-1	.	CASSHGTFNTEAFF	TGTGCCAGCAGTCACGGGACTTTCAACACTGAAGCTTTCTTT
15	.	TRBV5-1	TRBJ2-1	TRBD2	CASSLRIAGESEQFF	TGCGCCAGCAGCTTGCGAATAGCGGGAGAAAGTGAGCAGTTCTTC
16	.	TRBV15	TRBJ2-7	.	CATSRDLEASGYEQYF	TGTGCCACCAGCAGAGATCTGGAGGCTTCGGGTTACGAGCAGTACTTC
15	.	TRBV9	TRBJ2-1	TRBD2	CASSVASGTHNEQFF	TGTGCCAGCAGCGTAGCTAGCGGAACCCACAATGAGCAGTTCTTC
13	.	TRBV29-1	TRBJ2-6	.	CSVIVSGANVLTF	TGCAGCGTTATAGTTTCTGGGGCCAACGTCCTGACTTTC
13	.	TRBV19	TRBJ1-1	TRBD1	CASSLGQGPEAFF	TGTGCCAGTAGCCTTGGACAGGGCCCCGAAGCTTTCTTT
12	.	TRBV18	TRBJ2-1	.	CASSPDSNEQFF	TGTGCCAGCTCACCCGACAGTAATGAGCAGTTCTTC
15	.	TRBV7-6	TRBJ2-6	.	CASSFSGAGANVLTF	TGTGCCAGCAGCTTCTCGGGAGCTGGGGCCAACGTCCTGACTTTC
16	.	TRBV19	TRBJ2-2	TRBD1	CASSIGQGAATGELFF	TGTGCCAGTAGTATAGGACAGGGGGCTGCAACCGGGGAGCTGTTTTTT
13	.	TRBV27	TRBJ2-2	.	CASSLSSTGELFF	TGTGCCAGCAGTTTATCGAGCACCGGGGAGCTGTTTTTT
16	few	TRBV5-1	TRBJ2-3	TRBD1	CASSLATGGVADTQYF	TGCGCCAGCAGCTTGGCCACAGGGGGAGTTGCAGATACGCAGTATTTT
17	.	TRBV9	TRBJ2-2	.	CASSVGWGKANTGELFF	TGTGCCAGCAGCGTAGGATGGGGAAAGGCGAACACCGGGGAGCTGTTTTTT
17	.	TRBV19	TRBJ2-7	TRBD2	CASSIGLAGDLSYEQYF	TGTGCCAGTAGTATCGGACTAGCGGGAGATCTTTCCTACGAGCAGTACTTC
17	.	TRBV5-1	TRBJ1-6	.	CASSLDPPSSYNSPLHF	TGCGCCAGCAGCTTGGACCCCCCCAGCTCCTATAATTCACCCCTCCACTTT
14	.	TRBV5-3	TRBJ2-2	TRBD1	CASSPGQGNGELFF	TGTGCCAGCAGCCCGGGACAGGGGAACGGGGAGCTGTTTTTT
10	once	TRBV6-1	TRBJ2-7	.	CASSDYEQYF	TGTGCCAGCAGTGACTACGAGCAGTACTTC
15	.	TRBV7-9	TRBJ1-3	TRBD1	CASSRDRGSVHTIYF	TGTGCCAGCAGCCGGGACAGGGGGTCGGTACACACCATATATTTT
15	few	TRBV14	TRBJ2-5	.	CASSQETGYQETQYF	TGTGCCAGCAGCCAAGAAACAGGGTACCAAGAGACCCAGTACTTC
16	.	TRBV21-1	TRBJ2-7	.	CASSRSASGSPYEQYF	TGTGCCAGCAGCAGGTCGGCTAGCGGGAGCCCCTACGAGCAGTACTTC
18	.	TRBV7-2	TRBJ2-2	.	CASSLGTGYISNTGELFF	TGTGCCAGCAGCTTAGGTACAGGGTATATTTCCAACACCGGGGAGCTGTTTTTT
16	.	TRBV13	TRBJ2-7	.	CASSRRGGSETYEQYF	TGTGCCAGCAGCCGACGCGGGGGCTCAGAGACCTACGAGCAGTACTTC
14	.	TRBV6-1	TRBJ1-2	.	CASSEGRGFYGYTF	TGTGCCAGCAGTGAGGGAAGGGGGTTCTATGGCTACACCTTC
15	.	TRBV27	TRBJ1-1	.	CASSRLTYMNTEAFF	TGTGCCAGCAGCCGACTCACATACATGAACACTGAAGCTTTCTTT
15	.	TRBV27	TRBJ2-1	TRBD1	CASSPRQGSYNEQFF	TGTGCCAGCAGTCCAAGACAGGGCTCCTACAATGAGCAGTTCTTC
16	.	TRBV7-9	TRBJ1-3	.	CASSLAPMASGNTIYF	TGTGCCAGCAGCTTAGCGCCTATGGCCTCTGGAAACACCATATATTTT
15	.	TRBV27	TRBJ2-1	TRBD1	CASSITGGVYNEQFF	TGTGCCAGCAGTATCACAGGGGGCGTCTACAATGAGCAGTTCTTC
14	once	TRBV27	TRBJ1-2	TRBD1	CASSQDRDGYGYTF	TGTGCCAGCAGTCAGGACAGGGACGGATATGGCTACACCTTC